This T cell receptor (beta chain) originates from a study of T-cell reconstitution after alpha-beta-depleted transplantation in children. This clonotype has a count of ten or more. As it was prepared, the TCRbeta library received unique molecular identifiers. TCRdb used MiXCR to reprocess the PCR reads, holding one entry per CDR3 protein. The table has around 200,000 distinct CDR3 sequences, less than 8% seen once. The trim removed 9 bases at V and 2 bases at J, leaving 7 bases unmatched. This CDR3 has 13 amino acids. The sequenced sample was PBMCs from the stem cell graft donor, obtained from the stem cell graft. This sequence originates from a human donor who donated a stem cell graft to a child with Wiskott-Aldrich syndrome. The chain recombines TRBV12-3 or TRBV12-4 with TRBJ2-7; 7 bases line up with TRBD2. The CDR3 region has the DNA TGTGCCAGTGGACTCCGGGAGGCCTACGAGCAGTACTTC. Protein: CASGLREAYEQYF.